What follows is one T cell receptor beta chain and its context. The data are from a study of technical replicates of blood from several donors. Germline values: CDR1 MNHNS, CDR2 SASEGT. CDR3 length equals 16 residues. The V and J ends lost 4 bases and 0 bases respectively, with 13 bases between them. The assay was immunoSEQ multiplex PCR, and TCRdb's table has in-frame clones only and misses some. The sample carries around 65,000 clones, 70% to 90% recorded once. Sequenced sample: PBMCs. This TCR was recovered from a human donor in good health. Some clones in this sample may be carry-over from other donors' samples. V is TRBV6-1 and J is TRBJ1-5; D not certain. The CDR3 reads CASSVYGSYSNQPQHF. Here the CDR3 DNA reads TGTGCCAGCAGTGTTTATGGGAGCTATAGCAATCAGCCCCAGCATTTT.